This record covers a single TCR beta chain. This specimen belongs to a study of neoadjuvant anti-PD-1 for oral cavity cancer. Study in general: Most patients had three to four biweekly doses of 3 mg/kg nivolumab before resection.

Two replicates per tumor sample, mostly from 4.8 ug of genomic DNA. The protocol was immunoSEQ multiplex PCR, while the TCRdb copy is restricted to in-frame clones and leaves out a portion. The sample has 37,000 or so clones, more than 35% seen once. The CDR3 is made up of 16 amino acids. V shed 5 bases and J shed 1 base, with 16 bases lying between them. Germline assignment: CDR1 PRHDT and CDR2 FYEKMQ (reference sequence). Time point given: after neoadjuvant nivolumab, at surgical resection. Patients had newly diagnosed, untreated stage II-IVA oral cavity squamous cell carcinoma. The TCR sequence derives from a person aged 35-79 years with oral cavity squamous cell carcinoma. The sequences come from tumor tissue, collected after nivolumab (anti-PD-1) treatment. The V and J genes are TRBV13 and TRBJ2-3; D may be TRBD1 (5 bases). The CDR3, as DNA: TGTGCCAGCAGCGTGGGCAGGGTGCTTGGCACAGATACGCAGTATTTT. Amino acids: CASSVGRVLGTDTQYF.